This T cell receptor (beta chain) was sequenced in a study of immune characteristics of hereditary and idiopathic chronic pancreatitis. Overall study results and limits: Controls had less diverse, more clonal TCRbeta repertoires than both pancreatitis groups. Alcohol-related chronic pancreatitis was not included in this study. Hereditary versus idiopathic pancreatitis showed different Vbeta-Jbeta usage, including TRBV10, TRBV19, TRBV23, TRBV5.

Looked up from germline, CDR1 is LGHNA and CDR2 is YNFKEQ. This CDR3 is 15 amino acids long. Trimming pared 0 bases from V and 1 base from J, leaving 10 bases between. As for this clone: What it binds is not known.

Sequenced by immunoSEQ multiplex PCR; TCRdb stores in-frame clones only, minus some. Of about 380 clones in the sample, roughly 65% were seen once. The specimen was pancreas tissue. The sequence came from a human donor who was a deceased organ donor serving as a healthy control. V is TRBV4-2 and J is TRBJ2-7, with D possibly matching TRBD2 (6 bases). CDR3 loop: CASSQDRSGSYEQYF. CDR3 sequence (DNA): TGTGCCAGCAGCCAAGACCGTAGCGGATCCTACGAGCAGTACTTC.